Presented here are 8 T cell receptor beta chains from one specimen sequenced in a study of T cell responses to AZD1222 COVID-19 vaccine. Clones were sequenced by immunoSEQ multiplex PCR, and TCRdb holds only the in-frame ones, with some missing. The table lists about 86,000 clones, about nine tenths of them singletons. This specimen consisted of peripheral blood, obtained 28 days after the second AZD1222 dose. Receptors were obtained from an adult who received the AZD1222 COVID-19 vaccine.

The J gene is TRBJ2-3, the V gene TRBV7-9, with a weak D call TRBD2 (6 bases). V was pared by 5 bases and J by 2 bases, with 8 bases between. Germline values: CDR1 SEHNR, CDR2 FQNEAQ (reference sequence). CDR3 size: 13 residues. The CDR3 protein is CASSAGLTDTQYF. The CDR3 DNA reads TGTGCCAGCAGCGCGGGACTCACAGATACGCAGTATTTT.

The chain employs TRBV30 and TRBJ1-2, with TRBD1 identical over 7 bases. The CDR3 has 12 residues. Trimming at V came to 0 bases and at J to 8 bases, leaving 3 bases not matched to a gene. Germline CDR1 GTSNPN, CDR2 SVGIG (reference sequence). This CDR3 reads CAWSVGGRGYTF. CDR3 nucleotide sequence: TGTGCCTGGAGTGTAGGGGGCCGCGGCTACACCTTC. Full variable domain (outside the CDR3, taken from reference TRBV30 and TRBJ1-2): SQTIHQWPATLVQPVGSPLSLECTVEGTSNPNLYWYRQAAGRGLQLLFYSVGIGQISSEVPQNLSASRPQDRQFILSSKKLLLSDSGFYLCAWSVGGRGYTFGSGTRLTVV.

The V and J genes are TRBV10-3 and TRBJ2-5; D remains unclear. Between the trimmed V and J ends, which lost 10 bases and 5 bases, there was a span of 11 bases. Germline V gene data show CDR1 as ENHRY and CDR2 as SYGVKD. This CDR3 is built from 11 residues. The CDR3 DNA is TGTGCCACCAAAGATTCGGAGACCCAGTACTTC. This translates into CATKDSETQYF.

V and J are TRBV7-9 and TRBJ1-1; D gene ambiguous. Between the trimmed V and J ends, which lost 7 bases and 3 bases, there was a span of 12 bases. CDR3 length equals 13 residues. Germline V gene data show CDR1 as SEHNR and CDR2 as FQNEAQ (reference sequence). The CDR3 bases are TGTGCCAGCAAGACCACGGGGTACACTGAAGCTTTCTTT. It is translated as CASKTTGYTEAFF.

This clone was seen once. The chain is built from TRBV4-1 and TRBJ1-6, with D tentatively TRBD1 (5 bases). The V end was cut by 3 bases, the J end by 5 bases, with 8 bases between. The CDR3 is made up of 14 amino acids. Looked up from germline, CDR1 is MGHRA and CDR2 is YSYEKL. The CDR3 bases are TGCGCCAGCAGCCAGACAGAGGATAATTCACCCCTCCACTTT. This translates into CASSQTEDNSPLHF.

This sequence joins TRBV7-2 and TRBJ2-5; D is perhaps TRBD2 (6 bases). This CDR3 comprises 14 residues. Trimming stripped 6 bases from V and 5 bases from J, with 16 bases between. Germline-derived CDR1 and CDR2 are SGHTA and FQGNSA. The CDR3 loop reads CASRPDRGSETQYF. The CDR3 DNA sequence: TGTGCCAGCAGACCGGACCGGGGGTCGGAGACCCAGTACTTC.

The chain couples TRBV5-1 to TRBJ1-4, with 7 bases that match TRBD1. The length of the CDR3 is 15 residues. Unmatched junction bases numbered 3, after V lost 4 bases and J lost 0 bases. CDR1 and CDR2 from the germline V gene are SGHRS and YFSETQ. CDR3 DNA sequence: TGCGCCAGCAGCATAGGGACAGCAACTAATGAAAAACTGTTTTTT. Its translation: CASSIGTATNEKLFF.

This clone was seen only a few times. The genes are TRBV4-2 and TRBJ2-2, with D possibly matching TRBD2 (6 bases). Germline CDR1 reads LGHNA; CDR2 reads YNFKEQ. The CDR3 length is 15 residues. V was cut by 3 bases and J by 4 bases, with 12 bases left in between. This CDR3 reads CASSQEGLPTGELFF. The CDR3 DNA is TGTGCCAGCAGCCAGGAGGGACTTCCCACCGGGGAGCTGTTTTTT.